The next 32 T cell receptor beta chains were all read from a single sample in a study of T cells in Graves' hyperthyroidism and ophthalmopathy. Regions amplified from RNA transcripts were the TCR beta CDR3 regions. The TCR CDR3 first-round RT-PCR relied on the HTBI primer set. TCRdb reanalysed the multiplex PCR reads using MiXCR and keeps one entry per CDR3 protein. Of about 280,000 distinct CDR3 sequences detected, around a quarter appear once; the ten largest clones hold roughly 24%. Sequencing was done on a sample of blood. Receptor source: a man in his forties with Graves' hyperthyroidism that later progressed to Graves' ophthalmopathy.

This clonotype was detected many times. The chain recombines TRBV5-6 with TRBJ2-2, with TRBD2 matching 8 bases. This CDR3 is 15 amino acids long. J lost 4 bases, V lost 2 bases, and 4 bases had no gene match. CDR1 and CDR2 (germline): SGHDT, YYEEEE. The CDR3 DNA reads as TGTGCCAGCAGCTTTCTAGCGGGTTTCACCGGGGAGCTGTTTTTT. This translates into CASSFLAGFTGELFF.

The chain carries TRBV5-5 and TRBJ1-2; perhaps TRBD1 as D (6 bases). Germline CDR1 SGHKS, CDR2 YYEKEE (reference sequence). The CDR3 extends over 14 amino acids. The V and J ends lost 0 bases and 8 bases respectively, with 14 bases between them. The CDR3 bases are TGTGCCAGCAGCTTGGCATGGGACACGGGCGGCTACACCTTC. It translates to CASSLAWDTGGYTF. The full variable domain, rest sourced from reference TRBV5-5 and TRBJ1-2, is DAGVTQSPTHLIKTRGQQVTLRCSPISGHKSVSWYQQVLGQGPQFIFQYYEKEERGRGNFPDRFSARQFPNYSSELNVNALLLGDSALYLCASSLAWDTGGYTFGSGTRLTVV.

In this sample, this clonotype turned up many times. This chain joins TRBV20-1 and TRBJ2-2; no reliable D call. The ends were cut back, 1 base at V and 6 bases at J, with 3 bases in the middle. Per germline, CDR1 DFQATT and CDR2 SNEGSKA (reference sequence). The CDR3 totals 11 residues. In DNA, the CDR3 is TGCAGTGCTAGAGTCCCCGGGGAGCTGTTTTTT. Amino acid sequence: CSARVPGELFF.

There are many counts of this clonotype. The CDR3 coding sequence is TGTGCCAGCACGTTCATATCGGGACTAGCGGGAGTGGGGCCCACAGATACGCAGTATTTT. This gives the protein CASTFISGLAGVGPTDTQYF. V and J are TRBV27 and TRBJ2-3; 14 bases agree with TRBD2. The CDR3 extends over 20 amino acids. Germline trimming cut 7 bases from V and 2 bases from J; bases unmatched to any gene: 17. The germline V gene has CDR1 MNHEY and CDR2 SMNVEV (reference sequence).

The gene calls are TRBV27 and TRBJ1-1; no clear D gene. This CDR3 has 15 residues. Germline V gives CDR1 MNHEY, CDR2 SMNVEV (reference sequence). Trimming stripped 2 bases from V and 1 base from J, with 11 bases between. The CDR3, as DNA: TGTGCCAGCAGTTTAGGAGGGTATAAGAACACTGAAGCTTTCTTT. This translates into CASSLGGYKNTEAFF.

This clonotype was seen once. J is TRBJ2-5 and V is TRBV6-1; 7 bases are shared with TRBD1. J lost 5 bases, V lost 6 bases, and 12 bases had no gene match. Germline CDR1 and CDR2: MNHNS and SASEGT. The CDR3 consists of 15 residues. The CDR3 loop is CASRSLTGKRETQYF. The CDR3 DNA is TGTGCCAGCAGATCGCTGACAGGGAAAAGGGAGACCCAGTACTTC.

This clonotype was detected a few times. The CDR3 reads CASSSGRDYEQYF. CDR3 coding DNA: TGTGCCAGCAGTTCCGGGAGGGATTACGAGCAGTACTTC. J is TRBJ2-7 and V is TRBV28; 8 nucleotides align to TRBD2. In germline, CDR1 is MDHEN, CDR2 SYDVKM. V dropped 4 bases and J dropped 4; count of bases not matched to a gene: 3. The CDR3 consists of 13 residues.

This clonotype was seen many times. V and J are TRBV12-5 and TRBJ1-1, with TRBD1 matching 11 bases. With V trimmed by 4 bases and J by 4 bases, 5 bases remained unmatched. The CDR3 contains 15 residues. CDR1 is LGHNT and CDR2 is FRNRAP in the germline V gene. CDR3 sequence reads: CASGSIGTGGTEAFF. In DNA, the CDR3 is TGTGCTAGTGGTTCTATCGGGACAGGGGGCACTGAAGCTTTCTTT.

The gene calls are TRBV12-3 or TRBV12-4 and TRBJ2-7; 8 nucleotides line up with TRBD2. Unmatched junction bases numbered 8, after V lost 10 bases and J lost 9 bases. The CDR3 spans 11 residues. CDR3 sequence reads: CATTRGLVQYF. The CDR3 coding sequence is TGTGCCACCACTCGGGGACTAGTGCAGTACTTC.

This clonotype was counted at least ten times. This chain links TRBV5-1 with TRBJ2-2, with D possibly being TRBD2 (6 bases). CDR1 is SGHRS and CDR2 is YFSETQ in the germline V gene. Trimming removed 2 bases from V and 1 base from J, with 12 bases in between. The CDR3 consists of 16 residues. The CDR3 DNA sequence: TGCGCCAGCAGCTTCCAGCTTAGCGGGAACACCGGGGAGCTGTTTTTT. Translating gives CASSFQLSGNTGELFF.

This chain connects TRBV28 to TRBJ2-2; D is unresolved. The CDR3 runs 14 residues. The V gene's germline CDR1 is MDHEN and CDR2 SYDVKM. V dropped 3 bases and J dropped 4 bases, with 9 bases sitting between them. CDR3 amino acids: CASSFLSTTGELFF. The DNA for the CDR3 is TGTGCCAGCAGTTTCTTGAGTACCACCGGGGAGCTGTTTTTT.

There are many counts of this clonotype. J is TRBJ2-6 and V is TRBV12-3 or TRBV12-4, with no clear D. The germline V and J ends were trimmed by 5 bases and 1 base, with 6 bases remaining between them. There are 14 residues in the CDR3. CDR3 in DNA: TGTGCCAGCAGTCCAGGTTCTGGGGCCAACGTCCTGACTTTC. Translation gives CASSPGSGANVLTF.

This clonotype showed up many times. This chain uses TRBV5-1 with TRBJ1-1, with D possibly matching TRBD1 (6 bases). Trimming stripped 4 bases from V and 1 base from J, with 14 bases between. The CDR3 has 15 residues. The germline CDR1 and CDR2 sequences are SGHRS and YFSETQ. The CDR3 DNA sequence: TGCGCCAGCAGCGTGGACAGCCCGCCGAACACTGAAGCTTTCTTT. It yields the protein CASSVDSPPNTEAFF.

This clonotype appeared many times. CDR3: CASSPTGTGGPPGGYTF. CDR3 in DNA: TGCGCCAGCAGTCCTACCGGGACAGGGGGACCCCCCGGGGGCTACACCTTC. J is TRBJ1-2 and V is TRBV5-1; TRBD1 matches 11 bases. After removal of 5 bases from V and 8 bases from J, the junction contained 17 bases not matched to a gene. This CDR3 is 17 amino acids long. Germline CDR1 is SGHRS and CDR2 is YFSETQ.

In this sample, this clonotype turned up many times. The chain is built from TRBV2 and TRBJ1-5; D is unclear. The V gene's germline CDR1 is SNHLY and CDR2 FYNNEI. V dropped 2 bases and J dropped 7 bases, with 18 bases sitting between them. This CDR3 spans 16 amino acids. The CDR3 protein is CASSEPPKSSGQPQHF. The DNA of the CDR3 is TGTGCCAGCAGTGAACCACCCAAGTCCAGCGGACAGCCCCAGCATTTT.

This clonotype was found many times. The V gene is TRBV11-2, the J gene TRBJ2-4; 8 nucleotides align to TRBD2. The V gene's germline CDR1 is SGHAT and CDR2 FQNNGV. V dropped 1 base and J dropped 0; count of bases not matched to a gene: 2. The CDR3 extends over 16 amino acids. Here the CDR3 reads CASSLVSGVAKNIQYF. CDR3 in DNA: TGTGCCAGCAGCTTAGTTAGCGGGGTAGCCAAAAACATTCAGTACTTC.

The chain employs TRBV7-2 and TRBJ1-2; 7 bases are shared with TRBD1. Germline V gives CDR1 SGHTA, CDR2 FQGNSA. V gave up 6 bases and J gave up 5 bases; unmatched junction bases: 6. The CDR3 covers 13 residues. This CDR3 is CASRSTGVYGYTF. The CDR3 region has the DNA TGTGCCAGCAGATCTACAGGGGTATATGGCTACACCTTC.

This clonotype was seen many times. The J gene is TRBJ2-7, the V gene TRBV29-1; 7 positions agree with TRBD1. Germline V CDR1 and CDR2: SQVTM, ANQGSEA. The CDR3 loop spans 12 amino acids. The junction had 3 bases not matched to a gene; V was cut back by 6 bases and J by 1 base. Here the CDR3 reads CSVRDSSYEQYF. The CDR3 DNA is TGCAGCGTCCGGGACAGTTCCTACGAGCAGTACTTC.

This clonotype was picked up many times. The gene calls are TRBV19 and TRBJ2-7, with 8 nucleotides matching TRBD1. The CDR3 consists of 16 residues. J was trimmed by 5 bases and V by 4 bases; bases with no gene match: 13. CDR1 is LNHDA, CDR2 SQIVND, per germline (reference sequence). The CDR3 reads CASSRQGQGYSHEQYF. Here the CDR3 DNA reads TGTGCCAGTAGTAGGCAAGGACAGGGATATAGCCACGAGCAGTACTTC.

V usage is TRBV6-1 and J usage is TRBJ1-2; D not certain. Per germline, CDR1 MNHNS and CDR2 SASEGT. The ends were cut back, 2 bases at V and 4 bases at J, with 8 bases in the middle. The length of the CDR3 is 13 residues. The DNA of the CDR3 is TGTGCCAGCAGTGAAATCGTATTCTATGGCTACACCTTC. Its protein product is CASSEIVFYGYTF.

This clonotype was seen at least ten times. This chain connects TRBV6-1 to TRBJ2-3, with D unresolved. CDR1 and CDR2 (germline): MNHNS, SASEGT. This CDR3 has 13 amino acids. V dropped 8 bases and J dropped 0 bases, with 9 bases sitting between them. CDR3 sequence: CASDHPSTDTQYF. As DNA, the CDR3 is TGTGCCAGCGACCACCCTAGCACAGATACGCAGTATTTT.

This sequence joins TRBV6-1 and TRBJ1-1, with D possibly TRBD1 on 6 matching bases. Trimming took 7 bases from V and 1 from J, leaving 13 bases between them. Germline values: CDR1 MNHNS, CDR2 SASEGT. The CDR3 consists of 14 residues. CDR3 sequence: CASIKQGWNTEAFF. CDR3 sequence (DNA): TGTGCCAGCATAAAACAGGGATGGAACACTGAAGCTTTCTTT.

This clonotype showed up many times. The V call is TRBV7-9, the J call TRBJ2-5; no clear D. Trimming took off 3 bases at V and 1 base at J, with 12 bases between the two ends. Germline V CDR1 and CDR2: SEHNR, FQNEAQ (reference sequence). This CDR3 spans 15 amino acids. The CDR3 loop reads CASSFPSRGQETQYF. The CDR3 DNA sequence: TGTGCCAGCAGCTTTCCCTCCAGAGGCCAAGAGACCCAGTACTTC.

The sample holds many counts of this clonotype. This chain links TRBV2 with TRBJ2-7; the D gene is possibly TRBD1 (6 bases). The ends were cut back, 9 bases at V and 3 bases at J, with 15 bases in the middle. The germline CDR1 and CDR2 sequences are SNHLY and FYNNEI. The CDR3 is 13 amino acids. CDR3 nucleotide sequence: TGTGCCAGTAGACGGGACACCCTCTACGAGCAGTACTTC. Translating gives CASRRDTLYEQYF.

This clonotype was counted ten times or more. The rearrangement uses TRBV9 and TRBJ2-1, with 13 nucleotides matching TRBD2. The CDR3 extends over 15 amino acids. V shed 5 bases and J 9 bases; nucleotides not matched to a gene: 8. From germline, CDR1 is SGDLS and CDR2 YYNGEE. CDR3 residues: CASSLTSGRNREQFF. CDR3 nucleotides: TGTGCCAGCAGTCTGACTAGCGGGAGGAATCGTGAGCAGTTCTTC.

V usage is TRBV6-1 and J usage is TRBJ2-2, with unresolved D. In germline, CDR1 is MNHNS, CDR2 SASEGT. V was shortened by 2 bases and J by 11 bases, with 15 bases between the two germline ends. The CDR3 loop spans 14 amino acids. For the CDR3, the DNA is TGTGCCAGCAGTGAATTCGATAAAGGCGCCGAGCTGTTTTTT. Protein product: CASSEFDKGAELFF.

There are many counts of this clonotype. The chain couples TRBV4-1 to TRBJ1-1; D gene unclear. V was cut by 1 base and J by 1 base, with 16 bases left in between. This CDR3 is 17 amino acids long. Germline V lookup: CDR1 MGHRA, CDR2 YSYEKL. CDR3 in DNA: TGCGCCAGCAGCCAAGCTAGGTGGGGAGGGCGGAACACTGAAGCTTTCTTT. Protein sequence: CASSQARWGGRNTEAFF.

This chain links TRBV6-5 with TRBJ1-1; D remains unclear. The CDR3 covers 16 residues. Trimming took off 0 bases at V and 1 base at J, with 12 bases between the two ends. Germline CDR1 and CDR2: MNHEY and SVGAGI. Here the CDR3 DNA reads TGTGCCAGCAGTTACTCGAGACGGTCCCAGAACACTGAAGCTTTCTTT. It is translated as CASSYSRRSQNTEAFF.

This clonotype occurred many times. The gene calls are TRBV11-2 and TRBJ2-2; D gene unclear. Germline CDR1 SGHAT, CDR2 FQNNGV. CDR3 length equals 14 residues. V lost 4 bases and J 4 bases, leaving 10 bases between the germline ends. The CDR3 nucleotides read TGTGCCAGCAGCTCCGATCTCCTCACCGGGGAGCTGTTTTTT. Protein product: CASSSDLLTGELFF.

In this sample, this clonotype turned up many times. The J gene is TRBJ2-7, the V gene TRBV20-1; D might be TRBD2 (5 bases). CDR3 length equals 12 residues. The V end lost 1 base, the J end lost 6 bases, and 10 bases lay between the germline ends. The germline CDR1 and CDR2 sequences are DFQATT and SNEGSKA (reference sequence). The CDR3: CSARAISGEQYF. CDR3 in DNA: TGCAGTGCTAGAGCCATCAGCGGCGAGCAGTACTTC.

Remarks on this clonotype: Because it lacks the conserved phenylalanine or tryptophan at the end, this CDR3 is likely a read error. The V and J genes are TRBV30 and TRBJ2-7; the D gene is possibly TRBD2 (6 bases). In germline, CDR1 is GTSNPN, CDR2 SVGIG (reference sequence). The ends were cut back, 1 base at V and 0 bases at J, with 10 bases in the middle. The CDR3 runs to 14 residues. The CDR3 DNA reads TGTGCCTGGAGTGGGCGGCGGGACTCCTACGAGCAGTACTCC. This encodes CAWSGRRDSYEQYS.

This clonotype was picked up many times. The chain combines TRBV14 with TRBJ2-7; tentatively, D is TRBD2 (5 bases). Trimming removed 2 bases from V and 5 bases from J, with 13 bases in between. CDR3 size: 14 residues. CDR1 is SGHDN and CDR2 is FVKESK in the germline V gene. The CDR3 DNA is TGTGCCAGCAGCCAACTGATTCTCGGGGACGAGCAGTACTTC. Translating it yields CASSQLILGDEQYF. Filled out from reference TRBV14 and TRBJ2-7, the complete variable domain reads EAGVTQFPSHSVIEKGQTVTLRCDPISGHDNLYWYRRVMGKEIKFLLHFVKESKQDESGMPNNRFLAERTGGTYSTLKVQPAELEDSGVYFCASSQLILGDEQYFGPGTRLTVT.